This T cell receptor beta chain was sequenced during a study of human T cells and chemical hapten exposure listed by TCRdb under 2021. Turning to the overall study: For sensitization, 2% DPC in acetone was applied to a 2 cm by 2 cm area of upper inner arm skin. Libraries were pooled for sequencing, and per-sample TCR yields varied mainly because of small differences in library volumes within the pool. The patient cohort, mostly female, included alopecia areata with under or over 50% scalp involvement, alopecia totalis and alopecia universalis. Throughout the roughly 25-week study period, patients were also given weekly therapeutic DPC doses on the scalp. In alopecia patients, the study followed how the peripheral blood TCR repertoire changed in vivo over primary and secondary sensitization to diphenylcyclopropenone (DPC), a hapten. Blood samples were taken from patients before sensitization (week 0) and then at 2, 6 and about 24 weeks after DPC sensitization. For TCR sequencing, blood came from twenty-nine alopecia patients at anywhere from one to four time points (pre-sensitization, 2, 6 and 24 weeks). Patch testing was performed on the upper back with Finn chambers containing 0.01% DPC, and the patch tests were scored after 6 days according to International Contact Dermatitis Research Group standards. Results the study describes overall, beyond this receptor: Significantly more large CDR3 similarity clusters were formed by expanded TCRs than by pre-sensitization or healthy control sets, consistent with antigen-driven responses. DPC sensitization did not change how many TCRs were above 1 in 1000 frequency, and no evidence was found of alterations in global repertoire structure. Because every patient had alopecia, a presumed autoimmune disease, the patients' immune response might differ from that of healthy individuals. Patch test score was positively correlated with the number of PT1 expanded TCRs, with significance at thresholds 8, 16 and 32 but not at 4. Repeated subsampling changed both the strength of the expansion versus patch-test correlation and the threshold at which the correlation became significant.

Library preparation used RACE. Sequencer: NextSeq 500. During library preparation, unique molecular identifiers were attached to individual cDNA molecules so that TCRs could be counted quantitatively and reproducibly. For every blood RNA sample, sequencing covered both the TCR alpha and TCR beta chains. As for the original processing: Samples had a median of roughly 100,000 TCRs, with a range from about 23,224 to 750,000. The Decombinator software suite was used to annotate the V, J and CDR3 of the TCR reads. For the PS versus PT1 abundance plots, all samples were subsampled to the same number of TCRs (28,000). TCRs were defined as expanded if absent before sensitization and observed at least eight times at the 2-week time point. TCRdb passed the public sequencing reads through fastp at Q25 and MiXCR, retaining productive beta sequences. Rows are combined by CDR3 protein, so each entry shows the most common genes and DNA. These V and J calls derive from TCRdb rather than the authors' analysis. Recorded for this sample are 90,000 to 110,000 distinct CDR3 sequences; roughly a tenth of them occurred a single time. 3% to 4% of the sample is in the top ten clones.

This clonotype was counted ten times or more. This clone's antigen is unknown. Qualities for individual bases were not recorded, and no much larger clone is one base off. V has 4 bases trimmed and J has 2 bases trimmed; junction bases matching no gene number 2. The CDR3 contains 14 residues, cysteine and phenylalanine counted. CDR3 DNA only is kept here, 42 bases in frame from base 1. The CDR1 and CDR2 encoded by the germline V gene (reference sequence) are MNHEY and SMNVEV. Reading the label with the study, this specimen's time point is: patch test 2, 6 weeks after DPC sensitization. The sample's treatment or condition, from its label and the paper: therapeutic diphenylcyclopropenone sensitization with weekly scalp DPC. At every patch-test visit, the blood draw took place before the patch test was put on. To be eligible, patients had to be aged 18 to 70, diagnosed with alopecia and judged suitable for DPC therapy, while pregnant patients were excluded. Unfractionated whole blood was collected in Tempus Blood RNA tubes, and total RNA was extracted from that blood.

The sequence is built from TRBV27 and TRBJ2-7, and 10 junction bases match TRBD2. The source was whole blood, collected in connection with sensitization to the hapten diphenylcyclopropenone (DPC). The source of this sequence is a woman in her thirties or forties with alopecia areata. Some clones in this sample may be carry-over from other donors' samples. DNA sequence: TGTGCCAGCAGTTACACTAGCGGGGCCTACGAGCAGTACTTC. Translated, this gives CASSYTSGAYEQYF.